The present entry profiles one T cell receptor (beta chain) with its context. The antigen is unknown. This sample was included in a study of cytomegalovirus exposure and HLA in healthy donors. This CDR3 spans 14 amino acids. V lost 3 bases and J lost 11, with 19 bases in between. The germline V gene encodes CDR1 SEHNR and CDR2 FQNEAQ (reference sequence). General study points: A few chains tied to CMV proved CMV antigen-specific in vitro. Altogether, 150 or so TCR beta chains were recorded as cytomegalovirus-associated.

Clones were sequenced by immunoSEQ multiplex PCR, and TCRdb holds only the in-frame ones, with some missing. The sample consists of roughly 43,000 clones, 93% of them appearing once. The specimen sequenced was PBMCs. The chain combines TRBV7-9 with TRBJ1-1, with D perhaps TRBD1 (6 bases). This TCR was recovered from a woman younger than 30 in good health and CMV-seronegative. CDR3 sequence: CASSLKDSWVGAFF. The CDR3 DNA sequence: TGTGCCAGCAGCTTGAAGGACAGCTGGGTTGGGGCTTTCTTT.